This TCR beta chain is from a study of CD8+CD57+ T cells in acquired aplastic anemia. Study results and caveats: Patients and controls shared 25 to 30 CD8+ CDR3 sequences, which appeared highly expressed in patients and within their immunodominant clones.

Patients picked for sequencing had shown CD8+CD57+ cell expansion detected by flow cytometry. About this clonotype itself: No antigen is known for it.

Germline CDR1 SEHNR, CDR2 FQNEAQ (reference sequence). V was clipped by 1 base and J by 5 bases, with 11 bases between them. This CDR3 has 14 residues. Investigators profiled TCR beta VDJ and CDR3 from genomic DNA template. MiXCR, run by TCRdb on the reads, gives a single entry per CDR3 protein. The sample lists about 120,000 distinct CDR3 sequences, 45% to 60% occurring once. Sequences were obtained from sorted CD4+, CD8+, or CD8+CD57+ T cells (not recorded which) from PBMCs. V usage is TRBV7-9 and J usage is TRBJ1-2; D not certain. The sequence came from a human donor with aplastic anemia. CDR3 loop: CASSLVRGRYGYTF. CDR3 sequence (DNA): TGTGCCAGCAGCTTAGTACGCGGCAGATATGGCTACACCTTC.